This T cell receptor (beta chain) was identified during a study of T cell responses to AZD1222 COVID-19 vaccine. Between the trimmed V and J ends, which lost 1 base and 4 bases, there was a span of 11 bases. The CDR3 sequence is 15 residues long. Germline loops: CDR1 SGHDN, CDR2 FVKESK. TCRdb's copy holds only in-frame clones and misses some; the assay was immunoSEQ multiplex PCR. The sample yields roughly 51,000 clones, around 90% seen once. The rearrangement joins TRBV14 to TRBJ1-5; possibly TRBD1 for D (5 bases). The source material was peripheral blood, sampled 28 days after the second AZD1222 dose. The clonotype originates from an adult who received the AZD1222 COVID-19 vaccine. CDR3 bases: TGTGCCAGCAGCCAAGGTGGAGGGGCGAATCAGCCCCAGCATTTT. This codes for CASSQGGGANQPQHF. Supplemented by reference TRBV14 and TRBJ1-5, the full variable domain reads EAGVTQFPSHSVIEKGQTVTLRCDPISGHDNLYWYRRVMGKEIKFLLHFVKESKQDESGMPNNRFLAERTGGTYSTLKVQPAELEDSGVYFCASSQGGGANQPQHFGDGTRLSIL.